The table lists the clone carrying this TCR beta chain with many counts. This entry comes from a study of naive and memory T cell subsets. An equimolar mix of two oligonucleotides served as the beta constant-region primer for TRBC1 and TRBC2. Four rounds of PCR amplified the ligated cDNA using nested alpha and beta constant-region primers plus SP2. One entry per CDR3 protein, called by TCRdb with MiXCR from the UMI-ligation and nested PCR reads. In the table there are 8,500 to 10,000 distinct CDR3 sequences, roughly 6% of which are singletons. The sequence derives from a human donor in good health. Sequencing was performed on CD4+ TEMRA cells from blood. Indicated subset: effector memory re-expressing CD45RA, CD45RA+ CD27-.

The CDR3 is CASSLEVTQYF. The DNA for the CDR3 is TGTGCCAGCAGCCTTGAGGTTACCCAGTACTTC. This rearrangement joins TRBV7-8 to TRBJ2-5; no definite D call. The V end was cut by 5 bases, the J end by 8 bases, with 9 bases between. CDR3 length: 11 residues. Germline lookup yields CDR1 SGHVS and CDR2 FQNEAQ.